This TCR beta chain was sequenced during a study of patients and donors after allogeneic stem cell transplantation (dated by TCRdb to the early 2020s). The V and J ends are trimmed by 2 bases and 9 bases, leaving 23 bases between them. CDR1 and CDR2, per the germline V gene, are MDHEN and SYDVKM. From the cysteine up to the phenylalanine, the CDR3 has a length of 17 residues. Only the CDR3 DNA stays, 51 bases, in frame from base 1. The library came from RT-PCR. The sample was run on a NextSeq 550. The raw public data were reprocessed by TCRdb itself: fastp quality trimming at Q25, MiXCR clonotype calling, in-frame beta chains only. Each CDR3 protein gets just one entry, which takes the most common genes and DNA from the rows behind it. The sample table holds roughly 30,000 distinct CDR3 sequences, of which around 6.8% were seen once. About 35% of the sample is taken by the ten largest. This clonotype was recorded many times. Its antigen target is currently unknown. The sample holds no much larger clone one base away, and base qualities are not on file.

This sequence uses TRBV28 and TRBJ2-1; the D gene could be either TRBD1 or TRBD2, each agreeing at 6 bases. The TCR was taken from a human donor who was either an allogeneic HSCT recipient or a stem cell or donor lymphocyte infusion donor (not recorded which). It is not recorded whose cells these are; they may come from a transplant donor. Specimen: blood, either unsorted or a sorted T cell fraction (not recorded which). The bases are TGTGCCAGCAGTTTAGGAGGGGGTTTATTTCTAGGGAGTGAGCAGTTCTTC. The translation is CASSLGGGLFLGSEQFF.